Shown below are 29 T cell receptor beta chains from a single sample sequenced in a study of brain T cells in children with intractable seizures. Libraries were prepared by immunoSEQ multiplex PCR; TCRdb keeps only in-frame clonotypes and omits some of them. The sample comprises around 41,000 clones, around 90% of which are singletons, and 6.3% rests with the top ten. The sequencing here drew on peripheral blood, taken at surgery. Receptors were obtained from a girl aged 2-15 years with tuberous sclerosis and intractable seizures.

The V gene is TRBV7-9, the J gene TRBJ1-4; 7 bases are shared with TRBD1. CDR1 and CDR2 (germline): SEHNR, FQNEAQ (reference sequence). Trimming removed 4 bases from V and 5 bases from J; junction bases left unmatched: 16. The CDR3 is 18 residues long. The CDR3 DNA follows: TGTGCCAGCAGCTCGACTAGCAGGGGGTTGAGATCGAATGAAAAACTGTTTTTT. Translating it yields CASSSTSRGLRSNEKLFF.

This clone was picked up one time. The gene calls are TRBV2 and TRBJ2-4, with TRBD1 matching over 9 bases. V lost 6 bases, J lost 6 bases, and 9 bases stayed unmatched. Germline V CDR1 and CDR2: SNHLY, FYNNEI. CDR3 size: 15 residues. This CDR3 reads CASRNNPGQGNIQYF. In DNA form, the CDR3 reads TGTGCCAGCAGGAACAATCCGGGACAGGGAAACATTCAGTACTTC.

The chain's CDR3 is CASSFDGRLRPEQYV. CDR3 DNA: TGTGCCAGCAGCTTCGACGGACGCCTACGCCCCGAGCAGTACGTC. The chain uses TRBV7-2 and TRBJ2-7; D remains unclear. Trimming shortened V by 3 bases and J by 6 bases, and 18 bases separated the two germline ends. CDR3 length: 15 residues. From germline, CDR1 is SGHTA and CDR2 FQGNSA.

The chain combines TRBV7-8 with TRBJ1-2; no definite D call. The CDR3 has 15 residues. The germline V gene encodes CDR1 SGHVS and CDR2 FQNEAQ. Trimming took off 5 bases at V and 0 bases at J, with 13 bases between the two ends. The CDR3 bases are TGTGCCAGCAGCCTAAATAGGGTTTCTAACTATGGCTACACCTTC. It yields the protein CASSLNRVSNYGYTF.

The chain employs TRBV27 and TRBJ1-1, with 8 bases fitting TRBD1. The ends lost 5 bases at V and 6 bases at J; junction bases unmatched: 8. This CDR3 contains 14 residues. Germline V lookup: CDR1 MNHEY, CDR2 SMNVEV (reference sequence). The CDR3 reads CASSPEDRAAEAFF. The CDR3 bases are TGTGCCAGCAGTCCAGAGGACAGGGCCGCTGAAGCTTTCTTT.

The count of this clone is one. CDR3 coding DNA: TGTGCCAGCAGCCTCTACGGCTACAGGGATGGCTACACCTTC. It is translated as CASSLYGYRDGYTF. The chain couples TRBV7-9 to TRBJ1-2; tentative D call: TRBD1 (6 bases). Germline V gene sequence: CDR1 SEHNR, CDR2 FQNEAQ (reference sequence). The CDR3 spans 14 residues. Trimming took off 5 bases at V and 6 bases at J, with 16 bases between the two ends.

The V call is TRBV29-1, the J call TRBJ2-1; no clear D gene. Germline CDR1 and CDR2: SQVTM and ANQGSEA. The V end was cut by 6 bases, the J end by 8 bases, with 8 bases between. The CDR3 is 10 residues long. CDR3 bases: TGCAGCGTAGGTCGGGATGAGCAGTTCTTC. Protein sequence: CSVGRDEQFF.

The chain combines TRBV21-1 with TRBJ1-1. TRBV21-1 has pseudogene status. CDR3 length: 15 amino acids. CDR3 nucleotide sequence: TGTGCCAGCAGCCAACGGACTGGGGGGTACACTGAAGCTTTCTTT. Encoded protein: CASSQRTGGYTEAFF.

Relative to its sample, this clone is medium-sized. The V gene is TRBV2, the J gene TRBJ2-1, with D maybe TRBD2 (6 bases). Germline assignment: CDR1 SNHLY and CDR2 FYNNEI. V was cut by 3 bases and J by 5 bases, with 14 bases left in between. This CDR3 region has 15 residues. This CDR3 is CASSELRGINNEQFF. The CDR3 DNA follows: TGTGCCAGCAGTGAGTTGCGGGGTATCAACAATGAGCAGTTCTTC.

CDR3 loop: CASSSHSGGLYNEQFF. CDR3 DNA: TGTGCCAGCAGCTCCCATAGCGGGGGCCTCTACAATGAGCAGTTCTTC. V is TRBV5-4 and J is TRBJ2-1; 9 bases map to TRBD2. The V segment lost 3 bases and the J segment 3 bases; nucleotides outside the gene matches: 7. CDR3 size: 16 residues. The germline CDR1 and CDR2 sequences are SGHNT and YYREEE (reference sequence). The variable domain in full, completed from reference TRBV5-4 and TRBJ2-1, reads ETGVTQSPTHLIKTRGQQVTLRCSSQSGHNTVSWYQQALGQGPQFIFQYYREEENGRGNFPPRFSGLQFPNYSSELNVNALELDDSALYLCASSSHSGGLYNEQFFGPGTRLTVL.

This sequence joins TRBV10-3 and TRBJ2-5, with TRBD1 as a possible D gene (6 bases). Germline values: CDR1 ENHRY, CDR2 SYGVKD. The CDR3 has 15 amino acids. Trimming removed 5 bases from V and 4 bases from J, with 17 bases in between. This chain's CDR3 is CAISKATGPGETQYF. CDR3 bases: TGTGCCATCAGTAAAGCTACAGGGCCGGGAGAGACCCAGTACTTC.

The CDR3 DNA reads as TGTGCCAGCTCACCAACCCAGGATTACTATGGCTACACCTTC. It translates to CASSPTQDYYGYTF. This chain uses TRBV18 with TRBJ1-2; D uncertain. The V gene lost 2 bases and the J gene lost 3 bases, with 10 bases spanning the gap. Per the germline V gene, CDR1 is KGHSH and CDR2 is LQKENI. This CDR3 comprises 14 residues.

The rearrangement uses TRBV15 and TRBJ2-5; D gene unclear. Trimming took off 8 bases at V and 3 bases at J, with 19 bases between the two ends. The germline V gene has CDR1 LNHNV and CDR2 YYDKDF (reference sequence). This CDR3 region has 15 residues. The CDR3 loop reads CATRAREENEETQYF. Written as DNA, the CDR3 is TGTGCCACCCGCGCTAGAGAGGAAAATGAAGAGACCCAGTACTTC.

The rearrangement uses TRBV12-3 or TRBV12-4 and TRBJ1-6; D gene uncertain. Deletions cut 3 bases from V and 9 bases from J, with 6 bases between. This CDR3 is 12 amino acids long. DNA for the CDR3: TGTGCCAGCAGTTTCTCCGGTTCACCCCTCCACTTT. Translation gives CASSFSGSPLHF.

The gene calls are TRBV29-1 and TRBJ2-2; D tentatively fits TRBD1 or TRBD2 (5 bases each). CDR3 length equals 12 residues. The germline V gene has CDR1 SQVTM and CDR2 ANQGSEA. The V end lost 3 bases, the J end lost 4 bases, and 6 bases lay between the germline ends. The CDR3 protein is CSVEGPTGELFF. CDR3 nucleotides: TGCAGCGTTGAGGGACCCACCGGGGAGCTGTTTTTT.

This clone appeared once. The chain uses TRBV9 and TRBJ1-4, with no clear D. Deletions cut 4 bases from V and 4 bases from J, with 17 bases between. Germline-derived CDR1 and CDR2 are SGDLS and YYNGEE. The CDR3 is 16 amino acids. CDR3 in DNA: TGTGCCAGCAGCCCTGGTCTGAGGCGGCATAATGAAAAACTGTTTTTT. It is translated as CASSPGLRRHNEKLFF.

The chain combines TRBV5-1 with TRBJ2-3, with 12 bases that match TRBD2. From germline, CDR1 is SGHRS and CDR2 YFSETQ. V trimming: 4 bases; J trimming: 6 bases; junction bases outside the gene matches: 6. The length of the CDR3 is 15 residues. The CDR3 loop reads CASSNGLAGSDTQYF. DNA of the CDR3: TGCGCCAGCAGCAACGGACTAGCGGGGTCTGATACGCAGTATTTT.

The genes are TRBV6-5 and TRBJ2-7; D possibly matches TRBD1 or TRBD2 (5 bases each). V was clipped by 2 bases and J by 6 bases, with 11 bases between them. Per germline, CDR1 MNHEY and CDR2 SVGAGI. CDR3 length: 13 amino acids. The CDR3: CASSYGDAFEQYF. The CDR3 nucleotides read TGTGCCAGCAGTTACGGGGACGCCTTCGAGCAGTACTTC.

The chain is built from TRBV6-5 and TRBJ1-2; D not resolved. The CDR3 runs to 12 residues. V gave up 1 base and J gave up 4 bases, with 4 bases separating them. From germline, CDR1 is MNHEY and CDR2 SVGAGI. The CDR3 region is CASSYLGYGYTF. The CDR3 coding sequence is TGTGCCAGCAGTTACTTGGGCTATGGCTACACCTTC.

V usage is TRBV5-5 and J usage is TRBJ2-1; TRBD1 agrees at 9 bases. The CDR3 totals 15 residues. J gave up 7 bases and V 0 bases, and 5 bases lay outside the gene matches. Looked up from germline, CDR1 is SGHKS and CDR2 is YYEKEE (reference sequence). CDR3 sequence reads: CASSLGGTGSNEQFF. The CDR3, as DNA: TGTGCCAGCAGCTTGGGGGGGACAGGGAGTAATGAGCAGTTCTTC.

V is TRBV3-1 (or the pseudogene TRBV3-2) and J is TRBJ2-1; TRBD1 matches at 7 bases. The CDR3 is 13 residues long. Unmatched junction bases numbered 6, after V lost 9 bases and J lost 4 bases. Germline V lookup: CDR1 LGHDT, CDR2 YNNKEL (reference sequence). CDR3 nucleotides: TGTGCCAGTTCTACGGACAGGTACAATGAGCAGTTCTTC. Its protein is CASSTDRYNEQFF.

V usage is TRBV6-1 and J usage is TRBJ1-1; D gene uncertain. Per germline, CDR1 MNHNS and CDR2 SASEGT. V lost 4 bases, J lost 4 bases, and 19 bases lay in between. This CDR3 comprises 16 residues. The CDR3 protein is CASSVGKVGWGTEAFF. DNA of the CDR3: TGTGCCAGCAGTGTCGGGAAGGTCGGGTGGGGCACTGAAGCTTTCTTT.

V is TRBV7-3 and J is TRBJ1-2; 8 nucleotides match TRBD1. Germline values: CDR1 SGHTA, CDR2 FQGTGA. J lost 8 bases, V lost 5 bases, and 16 bases had no gene match. CDR3 length: 16 residues. CDR3 DNA sequence: TGTGCCAGCAGCCCTACCCTGAGACAGGGGATAGGGGGCTACACCTTC. Its translation: CASSPTLRQGIGGYTF.

For the CDR3, the DNA is TGTGCCAGCAGTCCGCAGGGGAATCAGCCCCAGCATTTT. The encoded protein is CASSPQGNQPQHF. This rearrangement joins TRBV6-5 to TRBJ1-5; D may be TRBD1 (6 bases). Trimming removed 5 bases at V and 4 bases at J, with 9 bases between. CDR1 MNHEY and CDR2 SVGAGI come from the germline V gene. The CDR3 covers 13 residues.

This sequence joins TRBV7-9 and TRBJ2-3; D not resolved. This CDR3 contains 13 residues. The V gene's germline CDR1 is SEHNR and CDR2 FQNEAQ (reference sequence). Trimming cost V 4 bases and J 0 bases, with 5 bases left between them. The CDR3 spells CASSSDSTDTQYF. The CDR3 DNA sequence: TGTGCCAGCAGCTCAGACAGCACAGATACGCAGTATTTT.

This chain joins TRBV5-1 and TRBJ2-4; a possible D gene is TRBD2 (5 bases). Trimming removed 0 bases at V and 0 bases at J, with 10 bases between. The CDR3 runs 16 residues. Germline values: CDR1 SGHRS, CDR2 YFSETQ. The CDR3 loop is CASSLEEAAAKNIQYF. In DNA form, the CDR3 reads TGCGCCAGCAGCTTGGAGGAGGCGGCAGCCAAAAACATTCAGTACTTC.

The rearrangement joins TRBV24-1 to TRBJ2-5, with unresolved D. This CDR3 region has 14 residues. Trimming took off 3 bases at V and 3 bases at J, with 10 bases between the two ends. Germline lookup yields CDR1 KGHDR and CDR2 SFDVKD. CDR3 DNA: TGTGCCACCAGTGATGGTACCTGGGAAGAGACCCAGTACTTC. Its protein is CATSDGTWEETQYF.

The CDR3 here is CASSPATGLNTEAFF. CDR3 nucleotide sequence: TGTGCCAGCTCACCAGCGACAGGTTTGAACACTGAAGCTTTCTTT. The V and J genes are TRBV18 and TRBJ1-1; D possibly corresponds to TRBD1 (6 bases). This CDR3 spans 15 amino acids. The V gene's germline CDR1 is KGHSH and CDR2 LQKENI. V was clipped by 2 bases and J by 0 bases, with 10 bases between them.

The CDR3 DNA is TGTGCCAGCCAAGAGAACACTGAAGCTTTCTTT. Translated, it gives CASQENTEAFF. This chain uses TRBV2 with TRBJ1-1, with D unclear. The germline CDR1 and CDR2 sequences are SNHLY and FYNNEI. V shed 8 bases and J shed 1 base, with 5 bases lying between them. The CDR3 runs 11 residues.